This TCR beta chain was identified during a study of blood T cells in healthy people across ages. It was with a sample-barcoded 5' primer and a J-beta primer mix that a second PCR of roughly 6 to 12 cycles was run. One entry per CDR3 protein results from TCRdb running MiXCR on the 5' RACE reads. The sample has about 970,000 distinct CDR3 sequences, roughly 51% seen once; the top ten hold about a fifth. This CDR3 region has 13 residues. Germline V gives CDR1 DFQATT, CDR2 SNEGSKA (reference sequence). V gene TRBV20-1 combines with J gene TRBJ2-5; TRBD1 agrees at 7 bases. Near its end, the DNA agrees better with TRBJ2-7, so the J call may be wrong. This clonotype was sampled from a woman aged 60-75 years in good health. Source material: blood. The CDR3 sequence: CSASEGARHEQYF. In DNA form, the CDR3 reads TGCAGTGCTAGTGAGGGGGCGCGCCACGAGCAGTACTTC.